These 13 T cell receptor beta chains originate from one sample sequenced in a study of T cells in Graves' hyperthyroidism and ophthalmopathy (dated by TCRdb to between 2017 and 2020). The method was multiplex PCR. The sequencer listed for this sample is Illumina HiSeq 2000. TCR beta CDR3 regions were amplified from RNA transcripts. For the first round of RT-PCR on the TCR CDR3, the HTBI primer set was used together with the Qiagen OneStep RT-PCR kit. TCRdb trimmed public reads at Q25 via fastp, called clones via MiXCR and kept in-frame beta chains. Each CDR3 protein appears once, grouped with its most common genes and DNA. This sample is represented by under 450,000 distinct CDR3 sequences; 15% to 18% of them were singletons. The ten largest account for 13% to 15% of the sample. The source material was blood. Receptors originate from a woman aged 18 to 35 with Graves' hyperthyroidism.

This chain links TRBV28 with TRBJ1-6, with 7 bases that match TRBD1. Unmatched junction bases numbered 14, after V lost 7 bases and J lost 8 bases. This CDR3 has 16 residues. The germline V gene encodes CDR1 MDHEN and CDR2 SYDVKM. In DNA, the CDR3 is TGTGCCAGCATCAGTTTAGGGGGGACAGTTCATTCACCCCTCCACTTT. It specifies CASISLGGTVHSPLHF.

The gene calls are TRBV19 and TRBJ1-5, with 8 bases identical to TRBD1. In germline, CDR1 is LNHDA, CDR2 SQIVND (reference sequence). The trim removed 5 bases at V and 3 bases at J, leaving 9 bases unmatched. The CDR3 totals 16 residues. The CDR3 DNA follows: TGTGCCAGTAGTTCCGGACAGGGCGGCCCCAATCAGCCCCAGCATTTT. Protein: CASSSGQGGPNQPQHF.

This clonotype was seen many times. The chain has TRBV12-3 or TRBV12-4 and TRBJ1-6; no clear D. Trimming took off 1 base at V and 6 bases at J, with 7 bases between the two ends. The CDR3 has 14 amino acids. In nucleotides, the CDR3 is TGTGCCAGCAGTTTAGGCAGGCTTAATTCACCCCTCCACTTT. It specifies CASSLGRLNSPLHF.

A remark on this clonotype: This may come from a read error, since a much larger clone is one base off. The chain joins TRBV5-1 to TRBJ1-6; D ambiguous. Germline V lookup: CDR1 SGHRS, CDR2 YFSETQ. This CDR3 has 14 residues. CDR3: CASSLLGLNPPLHF. DNA of the CDR3: TGCGCCAGCAGCTTGCTCGGACTTAATCCACCCCTCCACTTT. The full variable domain, its missing parts supplied by reference TRBV5-1 and TRBJ1-6, is KAGVTQTPRYLIKTRGQQVTLSCSPISGHRSVSWYQQTPGQGLQFLFEYFSETQRNKGNFPGRFSGRQFSNSRSEMNVSTLELGDSALYLCASSLLGLNPPLHFGNGTRLTVT.

This clonotype occurred many times. The CDR3 coding sequence is TGTGCCAGCTCACCGAGGACTAGCGGGGGGTTTAATGAGCAGTTCTTC. Translated: CASSPRTSGGFNEQFF. The rearrangement joins TRBV18 to TRBJ2-1; 14 bases are a match to TRBD2. CDR3 size: 16 residues. Trimming at V came to 3 bases and at J to 7 bases, leaving 5 bases not matched to a gene. Looked up from germline, CDR1 is KGHSH and CDR2 is LQKENI.

This clonotype was counted many times. The chain employs TRBV7-6 and TRBJ2-3; the match to TRBD2 covers 9 bases. CDR1 is SGHVS and CDR2 is FNYEAQ in the germline V gene. The CDR3 covers 16 residues. V trimming: 5 bases; J trimming: 6 bases; junction bases outside the gene matches: 12. CDR3 nucleotides: TGTGCCAGCAGCCGCTCCGGGGCGGGGGGGTCGGATACGCAGTATTTT. Translating gives CASSRSGAGGSDTQYF.

The chain is built from TRBV12-3 or TRBV12-4 and TRBJ2-7; D uncertain. This CDR3 has 13 amino acids. The V end lost 6 bases, the J end lost 0 bases, and 9 bases lay between the germline ends. The CDR3 reads CASRLDRSYEQYF. CDR3 nucleotide sequence: TGTGCCAGCAGACTGGATCGCTCCTACGAGCAGTACTTC.

The chain uses TRBV20-1 and TRBJ2-6; unclear D gene. The CDR3 length is 15 residues. Germline-derived CDR1 and CDR2 are DFQATT and SNEGSKA (reference sequence). V was shortened by 3 bases and J by 1 base, with 10 bases between the two germline ends. CDR3 protein: CSASGQLSGANVLTF. The CDR3 DNA sequence: TGCAGTGCTAGCGGGCAGCTTTCTGGGGCCAACGTCCTGACTTTC.

This clonotype turned up a few times. The rearrangement uses TRBV14 and TRBJ2-5; possible D gene TRBD2, 6 bases. V was clipped by 2 bases and J by 4 bases, with 11 bases between them. The CDR3 is made up of 14 amino acids. Germline assignment: CDR1 SGHDN and CDR2 FVKESK. The CDR3 region is CASSQLLASETQYF. The DNA of the CDR3 is TGTGCCAGCAGCCAATTGCTAGCGTCAGAGACCCAGTACTTC.

Worth noting for this clonotype: This may stem from a read error, because a much larger clone lies one nucleotide away. This sequence joins TRBV2 and TRBJ2-1, with D maybe TRBD1 (6 bases). In germline, CDR1 is SNHLY, CDR2 FYNNEI. The CDR3 spans 16 residues. The V end lost 3 bases, the J end lost 0 bases, and 12 bases lay between the germline ends. CDR3 loop: CASSEDSGHSYNEQFF. The CDR3, as DNA: TGTGCCAGCAGTGAGGACTCGGGACACTCCTACAATGAGCAGTTCTTC.

The chain has TRBV7-8 and TRBJ2-2; D is possibly TRBD1 or TRBD2 (5 bases each). The V gene's germline CDR1 is SGHVS and CDR2 FQNEAQ. The V end lost 1 base, the J end lost 4 bases, and 10 bases lay between the germline ends. The CDR3 sequence is 15 residues long. The CDR3 reads CASSLVAGTTGELFF. CDR3 in DNA: TGTGCCAGCAGCTTAGTCGCAGGGACCACCGGGGAGCTGTTTTTT.

There are many counts of this clonotype. This chain connects TRBV27 to TRBJ1-1; the D is unclear. The CDR3 consists of 17 residues. Trimming left V 3 bases short and J 0 bases short, with 17 bases between. In germline, CDR1 is MNHEY, CDR2 SMNVEV (reference sequence). Written as DNA, the CDR3 is TGTGCCAGCAGTTTTCGTACAGTGTCCCCCTTGAACACTGAAGCTTTCTTT. Protein product: CASSFRTVSPLNTEAFF.

This clonotype was picked up many times. This chain connects TRBV28 to TRBJ1-2, with 12 bases lining up with TRBD1. The CDR3 length is 16 residues. With V trimmed by 5 bases and J by 0 bases, 4 bases remained unmatched. Germline V gene lookup returns CDR1 MDHEN and CDR2 SYDVKM. CDR3 coding DNA: TGTGCCAGCAGTACGGGACAGGGGGCGTCTAACTATGGCTACACCTTC. As protein: CASSTGQGASNYGYTF.